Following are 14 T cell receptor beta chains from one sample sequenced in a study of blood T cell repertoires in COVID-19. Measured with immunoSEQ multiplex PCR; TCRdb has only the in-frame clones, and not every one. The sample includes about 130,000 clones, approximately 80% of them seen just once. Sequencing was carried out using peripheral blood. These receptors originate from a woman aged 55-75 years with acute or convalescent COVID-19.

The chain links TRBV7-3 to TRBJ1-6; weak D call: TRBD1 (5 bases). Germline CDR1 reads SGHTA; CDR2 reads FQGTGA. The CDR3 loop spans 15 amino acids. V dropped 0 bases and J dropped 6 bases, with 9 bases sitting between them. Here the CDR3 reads CASSLTSGPNSPLHF. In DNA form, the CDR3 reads TGTGCCAGCAGCTTAACGTCAGGGCCTAATTCACCCCTCCACTTT. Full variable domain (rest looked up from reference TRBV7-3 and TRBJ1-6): GAGVSQTPSNKVTEKGKYVELRCDPISGHTALYWYRQSLGQGPEFLIYFQGTGAADDSGLPNDRFFAVRPEGSVSTLKIQRTERGDSAVYLCASSLTSGPNSPLHFGNGTRLTVT.

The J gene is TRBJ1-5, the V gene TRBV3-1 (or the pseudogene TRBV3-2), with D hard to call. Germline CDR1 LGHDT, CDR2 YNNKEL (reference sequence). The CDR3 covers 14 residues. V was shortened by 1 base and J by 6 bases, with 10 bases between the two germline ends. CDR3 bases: TGTGCCAGCAGCCAAGCGGCGGGGTCTCAGCCCCAGCATTTT. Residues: CASSQAAGSQPQHF.

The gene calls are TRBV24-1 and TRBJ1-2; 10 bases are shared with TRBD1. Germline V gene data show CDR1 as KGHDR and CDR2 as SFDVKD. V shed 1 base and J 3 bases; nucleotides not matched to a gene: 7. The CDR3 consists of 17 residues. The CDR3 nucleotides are TGTGCCACCAGTGATTTCGACAGGGGGCCCCTGTACTATGGCTACACCTTC. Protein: CATSDFDRGPLYYGYTF.

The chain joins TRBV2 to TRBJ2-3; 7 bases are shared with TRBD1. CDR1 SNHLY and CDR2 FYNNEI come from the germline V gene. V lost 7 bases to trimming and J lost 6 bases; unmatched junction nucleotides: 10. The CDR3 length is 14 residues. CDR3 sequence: CASTGGQAGDTQYF. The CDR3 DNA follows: TGTGCCAGCACCGGTGGACAGGCAGGGGATACGCAGTATTTT.

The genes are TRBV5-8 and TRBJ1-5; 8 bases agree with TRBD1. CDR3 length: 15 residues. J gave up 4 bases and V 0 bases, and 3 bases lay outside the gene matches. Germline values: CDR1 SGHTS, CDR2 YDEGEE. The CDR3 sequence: CASSLGQGMNQPQHF. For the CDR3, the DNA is TGTGCCAGCAGCTTGGGACAGGGGATGAATCAGCCCCAGCATTTT.

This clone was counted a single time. The CDR3 region has the DNA TGTGCCAGCAGCTTAGAAGTCACACAGGGAGAGCTGTTTTTT. Translating it yields CASSLEVTQGELFF. This chain connects TRBV7-7 to TRBJ2-2; tentative D call: TRBD1 (6 bases). The CDR3 contains 14 residues. Germline V gene lookup returns CDR1 SSHAT and CDR2 FNYEAQ (reference sequence). V lost 1 base to trimming and J lost 11 bases, with 14 bases between them.

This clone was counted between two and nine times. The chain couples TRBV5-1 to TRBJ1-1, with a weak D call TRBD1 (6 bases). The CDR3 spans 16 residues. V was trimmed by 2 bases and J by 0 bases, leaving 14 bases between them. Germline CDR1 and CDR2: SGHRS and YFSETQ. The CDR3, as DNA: TGCGCCAGCAGCTTTAATCCTGGACAGATGAACACTGAAGCTTTCTTT. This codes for CASSFNPGQMNTEAFF.

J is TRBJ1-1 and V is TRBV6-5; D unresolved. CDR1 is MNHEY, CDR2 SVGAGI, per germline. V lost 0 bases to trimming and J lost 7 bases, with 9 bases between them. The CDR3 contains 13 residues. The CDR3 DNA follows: TGTGCCAGCAGTTACTCGATGAGGTATGAAGCTTTCTTT. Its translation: CASSYSMRYEAFF.

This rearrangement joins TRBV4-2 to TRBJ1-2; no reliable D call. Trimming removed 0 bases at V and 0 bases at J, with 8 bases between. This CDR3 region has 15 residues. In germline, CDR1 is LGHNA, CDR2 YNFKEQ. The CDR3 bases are TGTGCCAGCAGCCAAGAGGGAGCAGCTAACTATGGCTACACCTTC. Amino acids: CASSQEGAANYGYTF.

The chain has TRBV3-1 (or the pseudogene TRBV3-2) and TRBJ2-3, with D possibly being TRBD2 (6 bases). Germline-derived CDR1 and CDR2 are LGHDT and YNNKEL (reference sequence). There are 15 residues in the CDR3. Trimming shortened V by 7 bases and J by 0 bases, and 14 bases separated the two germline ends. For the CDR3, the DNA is TGTGCCAGCACTGGGGGAGGCCCTAGCACAGATACGCAGTATTTT. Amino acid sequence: CASTGGGPSTDTQYF.

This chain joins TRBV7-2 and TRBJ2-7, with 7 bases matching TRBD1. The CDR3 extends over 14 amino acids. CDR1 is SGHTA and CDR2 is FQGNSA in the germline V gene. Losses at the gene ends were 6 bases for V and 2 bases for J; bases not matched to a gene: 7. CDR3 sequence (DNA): TGTGCCAGCAGTCCCAGTCAGGGGGCCTACGAGCAGTACTTC. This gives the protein CASSPSQGAYEQYF.

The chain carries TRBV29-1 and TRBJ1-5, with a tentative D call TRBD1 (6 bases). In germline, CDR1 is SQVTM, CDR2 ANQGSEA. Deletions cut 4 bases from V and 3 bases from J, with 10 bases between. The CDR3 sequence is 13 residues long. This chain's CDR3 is CSVVKGVNQPQHF. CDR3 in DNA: TGCAGCGTTGTAAAGGGGGTCAATCAGCCCCAGCATTTT.

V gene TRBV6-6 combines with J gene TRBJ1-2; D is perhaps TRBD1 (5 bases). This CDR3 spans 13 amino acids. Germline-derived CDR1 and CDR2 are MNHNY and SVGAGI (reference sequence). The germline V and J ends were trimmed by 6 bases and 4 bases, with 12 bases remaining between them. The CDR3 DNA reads TGTGCCAGCAGCCCGACAGCCACCTATGGCTACACCTTC. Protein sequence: CASSPTATYGYTF.

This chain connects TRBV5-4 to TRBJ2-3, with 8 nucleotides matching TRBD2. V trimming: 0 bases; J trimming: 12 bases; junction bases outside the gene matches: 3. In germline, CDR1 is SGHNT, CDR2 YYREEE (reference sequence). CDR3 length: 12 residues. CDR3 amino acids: CASSLEGLAQYF. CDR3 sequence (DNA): TGTGCCAGCAGCTTGGAAGGACTAGCACAGTATTTT.